Following are 9 T cell receptor beta chains from one sample sequenced in a study of Tregs in tolerant kidney transplant recipients. Sequencing was performed with immunoSEQ multiplex PCR; in TCRdb, only in-frame clones are kept and a portion is missing. Among about 8,300 clones, roughly 36% were seen once, and the ten largest hold 5.5% to 7.5%. Recipient PBMCs carried a CFSE label and met irradiated graft donor PBMCs for roughly six days before FACS sorting. These receptors lack a known antigen. The specimen comprised CD8+ T cells from blood cultured with allogeneic cells, sampled before the transplant. The source of these receptors is a human patient who received a combined kidney and bone marrow transplant.

This clone appeared a single time. The rearrangement joins TRBV19 to TRBJ2-1; no reliable D call. Germline V gene lookup returns CDR1 LNHDA and CDR2 SQIVND (reference sequence). V was shortened by 4 bases and J by 9 bases, with 16 bases between the two germline ends. The CDR3 consists of 14 residues. The CDR3, as DNA: TGTGCCAGTAGTACCCCTGGGTTAGGCGGTGAGCAGTTCTTC. Protein sequence: CASSTPGLGGEQFF.

This clone showed up just a few times. The chain has TRBV27 and TRBJ2-1; TRBD2 matches at 13 bases. CDR3 length equals 16 residues. Germline trimming cut 5 bases from V and 6 bases from J; bases unmatched to any gene: 7. In germline, CDR1 is MNHEY, CDR2 SMNVEV (reference sequence). The CDR3 loop reads CASSPILAGGINEQFF. The CDR3 DNA is TGTGCCAGCAGTCCCATACTAGCGGGAGGGATCAATGAGCAGTTCTTC.

This clone has a handful of counts. The chain carries TRBV7-3 and TRBJ2-2; 7 bases match TRBD1. After removal of 5 bases from V and 5 bases from J, the junction contained 5 bases not matched to a gene. Looked up from germline, CDR1 is SGHTA and CDR2 is FQGTGA. The CDR3 spans 14 residues. CDR3 sequence reads: CASSILQGTGELFF. The DNA of the CDR3 is TGTGCCAGCAGCATACTACAGGGGACCGGGGAGCTGTTTTTT.

This clone was found a few times. The genes are TRBV5-1 and TRBJ2-7; 8 positions match TRBD1. Germline CDR1 SGHRS, CDR2 YFSETQ. This CDR3 contains 16 residues. J gave up 0 bases and V 4 bases, and 9 bases lay outside the gene matches. CDR3 bases: TGCGCCAGCAGCAAGTTGGACAGGGCCAGCTCCTACGAGCAGTACTTC. Translated: CASSKLDRASSYEQYF.

CDR3 residues: CAWNHPRDTLNEKLFF. DNA of the CDR3: TGTGCCTGGAACCACCCAAGGGACACCCTCAATGAAAAACTGTTTTTT. The chain has TRBV30 and TRBJ1-4; possibly TRBD1 for D (6 bases). There are 16 residues in the CDR3. V was pared by 4 bases and J by 5 bases, with 20 bases between. The germline V gene encodes CDR1 GTSNPN and CDR2 SVGIG (reference sequence).

The V and J genes are TRBV7-3 and TRBJ2-3, with a possible D match to TRBD2 (6 bases). Between the trimmed V and J ends, which lost 2 bases and 0 bases, there was a span of 12 bases. Looked up from germline, CDR1 is SGHTA and CDR2 is FQGTGA. The CDR3 has 16 amino acids. CDR3 loop: CASSLGLAPSTDTQYF. CDR3 sequence (DNA): TGTGCCAGCAGCTTAGGGCTAGCGCCAAGCACAGATACGCAGTATTTT.

The chain couples TRBV19 to TRBJ1-5; D is perhaps TRBD1 (5 bases). This CDR3 has 18 residues. The V gene lost 1 base and the J gene lost 0 bases, with 16 bases spanning the gap. Germline V gene sequence: CDR1 LNHDA, CDR2 SQIVND (reference sequence). CDR3 coding DNA: TGTGCCAGTAGTATAGTAGTCCAGGGCGCCTATAGCAATCAGCCCCAGCATTTT. Translated, it gives CASSIVVQGAYSNQPQHF.

The chain is built from TRBV7-5 and TRBJ2-1; the table calls TRBD2, which could not be checked here. TRBV7-5 constitutes a pseudogene. The CDR3 has 17 residues. This CDR3 reads CVRSAGTSGRAGNEQFF. CDR3 in DNA: TGTGTCAGAAGCGCCGGGACTAGCGGGAGGGCGGGGAATGAGCAGTTCTTC.

The table lists this clone with a few counts. The chain is built from TRBV27 and TRBJ1-2, with 7 bases lining up with TRBD1. V lost 5 bases, J lost 7 bases, and 7 bases stayed unmatched. Germline loops: CDR1 MNHEY, CDR2 SMNVEV (reference sequence). The CDR3 contains 13 residues. The CDR3 here is CASSIDRAVGYTF. The CDR3 DNA is TGTGCCAGCAGTATAGACAGGGCGGTTGGCTACACCTTC.